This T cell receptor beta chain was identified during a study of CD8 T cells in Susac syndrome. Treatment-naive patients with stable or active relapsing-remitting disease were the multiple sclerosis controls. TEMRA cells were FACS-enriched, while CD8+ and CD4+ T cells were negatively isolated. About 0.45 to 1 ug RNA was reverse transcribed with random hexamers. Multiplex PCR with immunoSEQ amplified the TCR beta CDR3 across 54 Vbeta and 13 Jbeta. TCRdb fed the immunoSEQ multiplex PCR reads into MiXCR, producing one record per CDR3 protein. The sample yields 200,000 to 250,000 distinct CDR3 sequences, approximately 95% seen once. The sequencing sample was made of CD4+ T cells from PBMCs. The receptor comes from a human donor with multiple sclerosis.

The CDR3 region is CASRKGQGAYEQYF. CDR3 coding DNA: TGTGCCAGCAGAAAGGGACAGGGGGCGTACGAGCAGTACTTC. V usage is TRBV12-3 or TRBV12-4 and J usage is TRBJ2-7; 12 positions match TRBD1. Germline trimming cut 6 bases from V and 4 bases from J; bases unmatched to any gene: 4. This CDR3 has 14 amino acids.